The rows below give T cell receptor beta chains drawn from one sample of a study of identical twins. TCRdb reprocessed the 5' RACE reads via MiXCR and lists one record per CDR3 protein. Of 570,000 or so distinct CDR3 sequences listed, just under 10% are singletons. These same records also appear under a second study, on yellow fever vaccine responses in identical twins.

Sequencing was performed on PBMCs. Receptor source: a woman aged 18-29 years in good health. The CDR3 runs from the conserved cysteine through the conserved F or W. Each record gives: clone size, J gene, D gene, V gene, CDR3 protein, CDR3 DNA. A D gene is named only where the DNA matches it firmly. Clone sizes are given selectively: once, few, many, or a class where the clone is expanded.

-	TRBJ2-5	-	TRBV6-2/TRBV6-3	CASSETRTEGTQYF	TGTGCCAGCAGTGAGACCAGGACCGAGGGGACCCAGTACTTC
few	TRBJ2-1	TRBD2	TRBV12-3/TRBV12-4	CASKAGGIDEQFF	TGTGCCAGCAAGGCGGGAGGGATCGATGAGCAGTTCTTC
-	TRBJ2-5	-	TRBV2	CTSNKRGGGPISPNLPQYF	TGTACCAGCAACAAAAGGGGCGGGGGCCCCATTTCCCCCAATCTGCCCCAGTACTTC
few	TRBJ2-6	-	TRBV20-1	CSASLTGANVLTF	TGCAGTGCTTCATTAACTGGGGCCAACGTCCTGACTTTC
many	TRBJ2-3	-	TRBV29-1	CSVAGMEIDGQYF	TGCAGCGTTGCGGGGATGGAAATTGACGGGCAGTATTTT
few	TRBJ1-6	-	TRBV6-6	CASCGSRDSPLHF	TGTGCCAGCTGCGGCAGTAGGGATTCACCCCTCCACTTT
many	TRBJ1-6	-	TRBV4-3	CASSQDPGWGGSPLHF	TGCGCCAGCAGCCAAGATCCAGGGTGGGGGGGGTCACCCCTCCACTTT
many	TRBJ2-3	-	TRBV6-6	CASSLYRQSTDTQYF	TGTGCCAGCAGCCTTTATCGACAGAGCACAGATACGCAGTATTTT
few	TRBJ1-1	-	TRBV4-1	CASSQDVYPTEAFF	TGCGCCAGCAGCCAAGATGTTTACCCCACTGAAGCTTTCTTT
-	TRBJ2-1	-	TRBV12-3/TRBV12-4	CASSFGGDYNEQFF	TGTGCCAGCAGTTTTGGCGGAGATTACAATGAGCAGTTCTTC
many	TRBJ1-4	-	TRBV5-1	CASSSQGHEKLFF	TGCGCCAGCAGCTCCCAGGGACATGAAAAACTGTTTTTT
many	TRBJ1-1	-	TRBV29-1	CSAPRQPDTEAFF	TGCAGCGCTCCTCGACAGCCGGACACTGAAGCTTTCTTT
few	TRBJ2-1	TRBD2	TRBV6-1	CASSVPGRDYLCYNEQFF	TGTGCCAGCAGTGTACCAGGCCGGGACTACCTTTGCTACAATGAGCAGTTCTTC
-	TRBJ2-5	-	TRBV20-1	CSASHKETQYF	TGCAGTGCTAGTCACAAGGAGACCCAGTACTTC
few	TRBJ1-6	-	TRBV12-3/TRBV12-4	CASRAGARNSPLHF	TGTGCCAGCAGAGCCGGGGCCCGTAATTCACCCCTCCACTTT
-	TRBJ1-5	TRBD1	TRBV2	CASRQGQVSNQPQHF	TGTGCCAGCAGGCAAGGACAGGTCAGCAATCAGCCCCAGCATTTT
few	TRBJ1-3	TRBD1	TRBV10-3	CAITTGTGRSGNTIYF	TGTGCCATCACCACCGGGACAGGGAGGTCTGGAAACACCATATATTTT
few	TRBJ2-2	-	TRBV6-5	CASSYVDTFNTGELFF	TGTGCCAGCAGTTACGTAGACACCTTTAACACCGGGGAGCTGTTTTTT
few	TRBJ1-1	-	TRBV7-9	CASSLDAPGPEAFF	TGTGCCAGCAGCTTAGACGCCCCCGGGCCTGAAGCTTTCTTT
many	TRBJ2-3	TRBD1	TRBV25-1	CASSDDRDADTQYF	TGTGCCAGCAGTGACGACAGGGATGCAGATACGCAGTATTTT
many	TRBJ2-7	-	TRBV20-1	CSARGRGPYEQYF	TGCAGTGCTAGGGGCAGGGGACCCTACGAGCAGTACTTC
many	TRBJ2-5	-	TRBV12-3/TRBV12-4	CASSLKQAGRETQYF	TGTGCCAGCAGTCTCAAGCAGGCGGGCCGGGAGACCCAGTACTTC
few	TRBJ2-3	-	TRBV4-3	CASSQEYGGIGTDTQYF	TGCGCCAGCAGCCAAGAGTACGGCGGGATCGGCACAGATACGCAGTATTTT
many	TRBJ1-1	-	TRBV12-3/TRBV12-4	CASAGSEAFF	TGTGCCAGCGCAGGGTCTGAAGCTTTCTTT
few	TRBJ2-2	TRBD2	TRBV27	CASMGLVNTGELFF	TGTGCCAGCATGGGACTAGTAAACACCGGGGAGCTGTTTTTT
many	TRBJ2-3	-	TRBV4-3	CASGPRGAELSDTQYF	TGCGCCAGCGGACCAAGGGGAGCCGAGTTATCAGATACGCAGTATTTT
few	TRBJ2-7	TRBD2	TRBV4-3	CASSQGSAGGPGGEQYF	TGCGCCAGCAGCCAAGGGTCAGCGGGAGGCCCTGGGGGCGAGCAGTACTTC
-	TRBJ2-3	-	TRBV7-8	CASSPGQLPPDTQYF	TGTGCCAGCAGCCCAGGACAGTTACCTCCAGATACGCAGTATTTT
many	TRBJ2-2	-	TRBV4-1	CASSQGQNTGELFF	TGCGCCAGCAGCCAAGGGCAGAACACCGGGGAGCTGTTTTTT
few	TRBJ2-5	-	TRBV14	CASRKDSLETQYF	TGTGCCAGCAGAAAGGACAGTCTAGAGACCCAGTACTTC
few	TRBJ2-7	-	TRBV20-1	CSAPPSATYEQYF	TGCAGTGCCCCCCCTAGCGCGACCTACGAGCAGTACTTC
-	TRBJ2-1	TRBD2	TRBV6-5	CASSYDRGLHNEQFF	TGTGCCAGCAGTTACGATAGGGGACTACACAATGAGCAGTTCTTC
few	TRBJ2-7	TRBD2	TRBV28	CASSLLADTYEQYF	TGTGCCAGCAGTTTACTAGCGGACACCTACGAGCAGTACTTC
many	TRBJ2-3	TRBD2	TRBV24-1	CATSDSGGTDTQYF	TGTGCCACCAGTGATAGCGGGGGGACAGATACGCAGTATTTT
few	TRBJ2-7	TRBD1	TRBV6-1	CAIRDRSSRGDEQYF	TGTGCCATCCGGGACAGGTCTTCTCGGGGCGACGAGCAGTACTTC
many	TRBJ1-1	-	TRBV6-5	CASSDLTGGAFF	TGTGCCAGCAGTGACCTAACAGGAGGAGCTTTCTTT
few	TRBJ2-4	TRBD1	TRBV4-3	CASSQDHAGGAVNIQYF	TGCGCCAGCAGCCAAGATCACGCAGGGGGCGCGGTAAACATTCAGTACTTC
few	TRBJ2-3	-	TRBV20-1	CSVRDSASDTQYF	TGCAGTGTTCGGGACTCCGCTTCGGATACGCAGTATTTT